This T cell receptor (beta chain) was recorded in a study of T-cell memory formation after mild COVID-19. V dropped 4 bases and J dropped 5; count of bases not matched to a gene: 9. The CDR3 length is 15 residues. The V gene's germline CDR1 is SGHDT and CDR2 YYEEEE. TCRdb independently ran MiXCR on the 5' RACE reads; one entry per CDR3 protein. The sample includes 350,000 to 500,000 distinct CDR3 sequences, less than 25% seen only once; the top ten take over 10%. The sequence derives from an adult woman who had mild COVID-19 (a few samples of this study predate the infection). Cell type and time point are not known. This chain joins TRBV5-6 and TRBJ2-1, with TRBD1 matching over 7 bases. Sequencing was performed on PBMCs or a T cell subset sorted from them (not recorded which). The CDR3 loop is CASSRRTGKNNEQFF. The CDR3 region has the DNA TGTGCCAGCAGCCGACGGACAGGAAAGAACAATGAGCAGTTCTTC.